Included here is one T cell receptor (beta chain) sequence, with context. These data come from a study of shared clonotypes between healthy human individuals. Every donor was a Caucasian adult from Nashville, Tennessee. CDR3 length: 16 amino acids. The V gene lost 1 base and the J gene lost 0 bases, with 11 bases spanning the gap. CDR1 MGHRA and CDR2 YSYEKL come from the germline V gene. The deep-level immunoSEQ assay was used. Sequencing was performed with immunoSEQ multiplex PCR; in TCRdb, only in-frame clones are kept and a portion is missing. The sample consists of more than 500,000 clones, approximately 95% of them appearing once.

This rearrangement joins TRBV4-1 to TRBJ2-3; D is possibly TRBD2 (5 bases). The sequencing input was naive CD4+ T cells sorted from blood. Subset denoted: CD45RA+ positively selected. This clonotype originated in a woman in her twenties or thirties in good health. The CDR3 sequence: CASSQGDWTSTDTQYF. The CDR3 nucleotides are TGCGCCAGCAGCCAAGGTGACTGGACTAGCACAGATACGCAGTATTTT.